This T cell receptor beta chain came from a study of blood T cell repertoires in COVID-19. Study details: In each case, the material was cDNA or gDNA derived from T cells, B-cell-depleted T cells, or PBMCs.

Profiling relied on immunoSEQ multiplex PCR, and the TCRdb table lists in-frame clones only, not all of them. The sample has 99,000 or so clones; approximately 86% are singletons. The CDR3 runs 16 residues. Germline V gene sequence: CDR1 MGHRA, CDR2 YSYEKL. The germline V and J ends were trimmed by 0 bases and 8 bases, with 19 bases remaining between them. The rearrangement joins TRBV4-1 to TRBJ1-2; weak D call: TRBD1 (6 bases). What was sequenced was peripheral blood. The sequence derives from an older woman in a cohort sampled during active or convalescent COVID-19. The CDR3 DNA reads TGCGCCAGCAGCCAAGAAGGTGGCGGGGGCGCGAGAGGCTACACCTTC. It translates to CASSQEGGGGARGYTF.